Detailed here is one T cell receptor beta chain. Its antigen is still unknown. This entry is derived from a study of cytomegalovirus exposure and HLA in healthy donors. A multiplex PCR was run with 60 Vbeta primers and 13 Jbeta primers. Clones were sequenced by immunoSEQ multiplex PCR, and TCRdb holds only the in-frame ones, with some missing. The sample records 150,000 to 200,000 clones, around 76% being singletons. Each of the donors was a healthy bone marrow donor. V trimming: 4 bases; J trimming: 0 bases; junction bases outside the gene matches: 5. This CDR3 region has 16 residues. CDR1 is SEHNR, CDR2 FQNEAQ, per germline (reference sequence). Whole-study findings and limits: Presence/absence comparisons presumed near-even sequencing depth among donors. The study found most TCR sequences rare, yet found some public TCRs in many donors.

The chain carries TRBV7-9 and TRBJ1-4; TRBD1 matches 7 bases. The sequencing sample was made of PBMCs. The sequence came from a woman between 35 and 50 years old in good health and CMV-seronegative. The CDR3, as DNA: TGTGCCAGCAGCTCGGGACAGCCCGCAACTAATGAAAAACTGTTTTTT. Protein: CASSSGQPATNEKLFF.